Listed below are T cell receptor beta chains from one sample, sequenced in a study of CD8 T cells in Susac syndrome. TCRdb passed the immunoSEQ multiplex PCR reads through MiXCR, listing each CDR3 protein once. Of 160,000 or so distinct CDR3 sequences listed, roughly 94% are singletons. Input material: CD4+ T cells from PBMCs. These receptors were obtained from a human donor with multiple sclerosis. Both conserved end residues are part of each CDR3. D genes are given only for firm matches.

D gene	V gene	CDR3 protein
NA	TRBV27	CANSKGPTEKLFF
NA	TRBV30	CAWSVQGYEQYF
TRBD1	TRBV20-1	CSATPTGVDEKLFF
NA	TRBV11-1	CASSLLRGSSHEQYF
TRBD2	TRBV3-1	CASSLTGLVYEQYF
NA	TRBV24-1	CATSAINTDTQYF
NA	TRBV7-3	CASSAYRAPSEQFF
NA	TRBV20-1	CSAGRGGTGEKLFF
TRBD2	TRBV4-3	CASSPGAGGHYEQFF
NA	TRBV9	CASGSRTGALVSGNTIYF
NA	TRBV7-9	CASSLGGKDSTEAFF
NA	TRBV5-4	CASSPGTGPNEQYF
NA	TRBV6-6	CASSYSSSAGANVLTF
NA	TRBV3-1	CASSQGAGRYEQYF
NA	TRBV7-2	CASSSVQAGGYTF
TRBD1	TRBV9	CASRELQGYTEAFF
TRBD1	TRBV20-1	CSALDRGVNEQYF
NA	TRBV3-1	CASSLFGEQYF
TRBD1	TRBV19	CASRQRQGAHEQYF
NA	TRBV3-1	CASSQLSNQPQHF
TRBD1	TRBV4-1	CASSQVTGGKVKGYTF
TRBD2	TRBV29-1	CSVGLAGVSEQFF
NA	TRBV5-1	CASSYVGDSNTQYF
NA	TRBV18	CASSPDRSYEQYF
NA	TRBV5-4	CASSPQGGRDTQYF
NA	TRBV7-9	CASSHGQNRPYEQYF
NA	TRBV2	CASSAMASAPYEQYF
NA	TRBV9	CASSPRAAAISYEQYF
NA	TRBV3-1	CASSQRENTEAFF
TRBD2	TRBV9	CASSIAGGGTDTQYF
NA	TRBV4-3	CASSQDGRDDGYTF
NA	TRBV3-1	CASSDRFSNQPQHF
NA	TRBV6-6	CASRPDALGEQYF
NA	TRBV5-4	CASSLVGGLNTEAFF
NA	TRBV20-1	CSANRVSHYGYTF
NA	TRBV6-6	CASRRSRTEGNTIYF
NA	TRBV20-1	CSARGAIGNQPQHF
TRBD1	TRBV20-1	CSARPGQEYEQYF
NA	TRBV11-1	CASSLASRYEQYF
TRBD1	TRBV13	CASSAWTGTGEQYF
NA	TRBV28	CASSLWGTAGEKLFF
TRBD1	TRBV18	CASSGGTGGGYEQYF
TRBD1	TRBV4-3	CASSQGQGGTQYF
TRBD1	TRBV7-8	CASSSDRGGEQFF
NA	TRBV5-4	CASSSRDGHEKLFF
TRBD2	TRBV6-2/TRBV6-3	CASNRPLGTSDNEQYF
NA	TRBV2	CASTTDLNTEAFF
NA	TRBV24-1	CATSDAGTHTEGYSF
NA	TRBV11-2	CASSLEVGEGNTEAFF
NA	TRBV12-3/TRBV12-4	CASSLLRNNEQFF
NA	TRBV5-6	CASSFKHGGADSYEQYF
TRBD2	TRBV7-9	CASSTPKTSGSPSYNEQFF
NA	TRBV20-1	CSARDANKDTQYF